Presented here are 9 T cell receptor beta chains from one specimen sequenced in a study of T cell repertoires in cytomegalovirus infection. TCRdb independently ran MiXCR on the reads; one entry per CDR3 protein. The sample includes some 900,000 distinct CDR3 sequences, approximately 32% of them seen just once. Their antigens remain unidentified. Sequenced here: cultured CD8+ T cells from PBMCs, sampled from culture after CMV antigen stimulation. The receptors stem from a human donor in good health (CMV status not recorded). Some clones in this sample may be carry-over from other donors' samples.

The table lists this clonotype with a few counts. The CDR3 loop is CSARDRVANEQFF. In DNA, the CDR3 is TGCAGTGCTAGAGATAGAGTAGCAAATGAGCAGTTCTTC. The V call is TRBV20-1, the J call TRBJ2-1; D uncertain. The CDR3 runs 13 residues. Germline CDR1 reads DFQATT; CDR2 reads SNEGSKA (reference sequence). Trimming removed 0 bases at V and 7 bases at J, with 10 bases between.

This sequence joins TRBV29-1 and TRBJ2-1, with D perhaps TRBD1 (6 bases). The V end was cut by 1 base, the J end by 8 bases, with 9 bases between. Looked up from germline, CDR1 is SQVTM and CDR2 is ANQGSEA. CDR3 size: 12 residues. The CDR3 protein is CSVEAGTYEQFF. CDR3 bases: TGCAGCGTTGAAGCAGGGACATATGAGCAGTTCTTC.

V and J are TRBV7-9 and TRBJ2-3, with 7 bases lining up with TRBD2. The CDR3 runs to 15 residues. Unmatched junction bases numbered 13, after V lost 5 bases and J lost 8 bases. CDR1 is SEHNR, CDR2 FQNEAQ, per germline (reference sequence). The CDR3 protein is CASSPTSSGGGTQYF. The CDR3 DNA is TGTGCCAGCAGCCCTACCAGTTCGGGGGGAGGTACGCAGTATTTT.

This clonotype was found many times. This rearrangement joins TRBV7-3 to TRBJ2-1; tentatively, D is TRBD2 (5 bases). Germline-derived CDR1 and CDR2 are SGHTA and FQGTGA. Trimming pared 2 bases from V and 4 bases from J, leaving 15 bases between. CDR3 length: 16 residues. CDR3 DNA sequence: TGTGCCAGCAGCTTAGAGGGCACAGTTTATTACAATGAGCAGTTCTTC. This sequence encodes CASSLEGTVYYNEQFF.

This clonotype appeared a few times. The chain uses TRBV7-6 and TRBJ1-2; 7 positions match TRBD1. There are 15 residues in the CDR3. Trimming cost V 2 bases and J 8 bases; bases outside gene matches: 11. Per germline, CDR1 SGHVS and CDR2 FNYEAQ. The CDR3 DNA reads TGTGCCAGCAGCTTACCCAGCTCGGGACAGCGGGGCTACACCTTC. Protein sequence: CASSLPSSGQRGYTF.

The V gene is TRBV4-1, the J gene TRBJ2-1; D is unclear. The ends were cut back, 1 base at V and 5 bases at J, with 3 bases in the middle. The CDR3 is made up of 12 amino acids. Germline loops: CDR1 MGHRA, CDR2 YSYEKL. CDR3 amino acids: CASSQVHNEQFF. In DNA, the CDR3 is TGCGCCAGCAGCCAAGTTCACAATGAGCAGTTCTTC.

The genes are TRBV7-9 and TRBJ2-7, with TRBD1 identical over 10 bases. The CDR3 contains 14 residues. Trimming took 5 bases from V and 5 from J; bases not matched to a gene: 6. The V gene's germline CDR1 is SEHNR and CDR2 FQNEAQ (reference sequence). CDR3 sequence: CASSRRTGGNEQYF. CDR3 DNA sequence: TGTGCCAGCAGCCGCCGGACAGGGGGGAACGAGCAGTACTTC. Supplemented by reference TRBV7-9 and TRBJ2-7, the full variable domain reads DTGVSQNPRHKITKRGQNVTFRCDPISEHNRLYWYRQTLGQGPEFLTYFQNEAQLEKSRLLSDRFSAERPKGSFSTLEIQRTEQGDSAMYLCASSRRTGGNEQYFGPGTRLTVT.

The chain has TRBV10-3 and TRBJ2-1, with 9 bases lining up with TRBD2. This CDR3 has 13 residues. Germline V gives CDR1 ENHRY, CDR2 SYGVKD. V shed 9 bases, J shed 7 bases, and the junction held 7 bases outside the gene matches. The CDR3 loop is CAMSGGGANEQFF. The DNA for the CDR3 is TGTGCCATGTCTGGCGGGGGGGCAAATGAGCAGTTCTTC.

This clonotype was counted a few times. The genes are TRBV12-3 or TRBV12-4 and TRBJ2-1; D call uncertain. This CDR3 contains 16 residues. Trimming pared 6 bases from V and 2 bases from J, leaving 17 bases between. The CDR3 reads CASSILSTRTYNEQFF. CDR3 nucleotides: TGTGCCAGCAGCATCCTCTCGACGCGTACCTACAATGAGCAGTTCTTC.